This section outlines one T cell receptor (beta chain) sequence together with its context. Its binding antigen is unknown. No base-level quality is on record; no much larger clone is a single base apart. The sample comes from a study of shared clonotypes between healthy human individuals (dated by TCRdb to 2018 to 2021). About the full investigation: A few men and two women, aged 18 to 49 years, made up the cohort. To increase sequencing depth and limit assay-specific biases, different laboratories used diverse techniques to prepare libraries and sequence TCR repertoires. For each donor, three plates each were used for CD4 naive and CD4 memory, two plates were used for CD8 naive, and one plate was used for CD8 memory. Each donor's leukapheresis produced roughly between roughly 0.85 and 9.5 billion PBMCs. Blood TCR repertoires of about five healthy adults were deeply sequenced to estimate repertoire size and the extent of clonotype sharing between individuals. Summary of the overall study and its limitations: Clonotypes shared by all four sorted-subset donors showed higher generation probabilities than non-shared clonotypes. Sampling was limited to blood, and TCR repertoires in tissue likely differ from TCR repertoires in blood. The genetic and exposure-history diversity represented was limited by the small number of donors. Incomplete sequencing was indicated by rarefaction of sorted-subset datasets, despite the large sequencing depth. Naive subsets generally had larger estimated clonotype richness than memory subsets did. Pairwise subsampling led to the expectation that sequencing depth would affect the degree of clonotype sharing among donors. Across several donors, approximately 4.6% of naive CD4, 3.5% of naive CD8, 2% to 2.5% of memory CD4, and around 0.4% of memory CD8 clonotypes were shared.

Using the deep immunoSEQ assay, TCR CDR3 regions were amplified from genomic DNA by multiplex PCR. Genomic DNA extracted from each cell subset was distributed evenly over all wells of several immunoSEQ 96-well plates, and each plate served as one replicate. For sorted subsets, around 200 ng genomic DNA, equal to about 30,000 T cell genomes, was loaded into each replicate PCR. Purified libraries were quantified with a Qubit 3.0 fluorometer, sized on a Bioanalyzer 2100, and re-quantified with the KAPA Library Quantification kit. Every immunoSEQ 96-well plate was sequenced on a separate single-read 150-cycle Illumina NextSeq 550 flow cell. The published analysis was carried out like this. Because the immunoSEQ output held only junctional sequences and lacked quality scores, the filtering could not match the filtering applied to full-length reads. To assign V/J genes and CDR3, sequences were annotated using PyIR, a Python wrapper for IgBLAST v1.9, with IMGT germline references. Reads were filtered out if the reads had weak V/J assignments (E-value above 1e-6), no CDR3, stop codons, out-of-frame junctions, or ambiguous translated residues. V3J clonotypes were defined as sequences sharing the same inferred V gene, J gene, and CDR3 amino acid sequence. Percentage overlap between repertoires was computed as shared unique clonotypes divided by the size of the smaller repertoire. Richness of each repertoire was evaluated using RTK rarefaction, the Chao1 estimator, and Recon v2.1 estimates of unobserved clonotypes. OLGA was used to compute generation probabilities for all TCRbeta clonotypes that the gDNA method yielded from a handful of donors. TCRdb carries this immuneACCESS record with in-frame sequences only. Its versions omit some clonotypes, under half of them owing to an unresolved V gene in the studies checked, with the rest unexplained. V and J calls and clone size are those listed in that table; D and trimming were worked out from the DNA. The sample table contains some 2,500,000 clones; only one count was recorded for roughly 93% of them. The ten top clones hold approximately 0.37% of the sample.

The donors were healthy, HIV-negative adults who had no recently reported acute infections or vaccinations. Only Caucasian adults living in Nashville, Tennessee, USA were represented among the donors. CD4+ T cells were enriched through magnetic negative selection, after which naive cells were positively selected on CD45RA and the remaining negative fraction served as the memory subset. Blood was obtained by leukapheresis, after which PBMCs were separated by Ficoll-Histopaque density gradient centrifugation and cryopreserved in liquid nitrogen vapor phase. Analytical flow cytometry was used to check the purity and quantity of each magnetically sorted T cell population. Each sorted fraction had its genomic DNA isolated and then quantified by UV absorbance on a Nanodrop 2000c. For CDR1 and CDR2, the germline V gene (reference sequence) lists LNHDA and SQIVND. The trim is 1 base for V and 0 bases for J, with a gap of 17 bases between the germline ends. Spanning cysteine to phenylalanine, the CDR3 consists of 18 amino acids. Only CDR3 DNA remains: 54 bases, in frame from the first base.

This chain is built from TRBV19 and TRBJ2-3; perhaps TRBD2 is the D gene, with 5 bases matching. The sequence was collected from a man between 18 and 35 years old in good health. Some clones in this sample may be carry-over from other donors' samples. What was sequenced was naive CD4+ T cells from PBMCs. The cell subset or site label, read with the paper, signifies: CD45RA+ positively selected. The sequenced DNA: TGTGCCAGTAGTATAGGTGGGAGACCGGGCATAAGCACAGATACGCAGTATTTT. Its product reads: CASSIGGRPGISTDTQYF. This CDR3, with the reference TRBV19 and TRBJ2-3 proteins standing in past its ends, gives the full variable domain DGGITQSPKYLFRKEGQNVTLSCEQNLNHDAMYWYRQDPGQGLRLIYYSQIVNDFQKGDIAEGYSVSREKKESFPLTVTSAQKNPTAFYLCASSIGGRPGISTDTQYFGPGTRLTVL.